The rows below give T cell receptor beta chains drawn from one sample of a study of blood T cell repertoires in COVID-19. Method: immunoSEQ multiplex PCR; TCRdb's copy keeps in-frame clones and lacks some. The sample shows 50,000 to 70,000 clones, around 87% of them seen only once. Material: peripheral blood. The receptors originated from a man between 60 and 75 years old with active or convalescent COVID-19. CDR3s include the opening cysteine and the closing phenylalanine or tryptophan. A D gene is named only where the DNA matches it firmly. Rows give clone size only sometimes, using once, few, many, or a class for an expanded clone.

>TRBV7-6|TRBJ1-1|.|.
CASSPEPLNTEAFF
TGTGCCAGCAGCCCGGAGCCGTTGAACACTGAAGCTTTCTTT
>TRBV5-1|TRBJ2-3|.|TRBD1
CASSPGRAGGDTQYF
TGCGCCAGCAGCCCGGGTAGGGCAGGGGGAGATACGCAGTATTTT
>TRBV9|TRBJ1-2|.|TRBD1
CASSPQGQGLEGYTF
TGTGCCAGCAGCCCACAGGGGCAGGGCCTCGAGGGCTACACCTTC
>TRBV6-6|TRBJ1-2|once|TRBD1
CASSSTGDYGYTF
TGTGCCAGCAGTTCGACAGGGGACTATGGCTACACCTTC
>TRBV15|TRBJ1-2|.|.
CATSRDTGSYGYTF
TGTGCCACCAGCAGAGATACAGGATCCTATGGCTACACCTTC
>TRBV28|TRBJ1-5|.|TRBD1
CASSTRQGAGNQPQHF
TGTGCCAGCAGTACACGACAGGGGGCCGGCAATCAGCCCCAGCATTTT
>TRBV28|TRBJ1-2|.|TRBD1
CASRTGVYGYTF
TGTGCCAGCAGAACAGGGGTGTATGGCTACACCTTC
>TRBV5-1|TRBJ1-1|.|TRBD1
CASSGTTGATEAFF
TGCGCCAGCAGCGGGACAACAGGGGCCACTGAAGCTTTCTTT
>TRBV28|TRBJ1-2|.|TRBD1
CASSSGTGNNYGYTF
TGTGCCAGCAGTTCCGGGACAGGCAATAACTATGGCTACACCTTC
>TRBV7-9|TRBJ2-1|.|.
CASSLDTGAYNEQFF
TGTGCCAGCAGCTTGGACACGGGGGCCTACAATGAGCAGTTCTTC
>TRBV5-1|TRBJ1-2|once|.
CASSFSTDNYGYTF
TGCGCCAGCAGCTTCTCGACAGACAACTATGGCTACACCTTC
>TRBV7-6|TRBJ2-1|.|.
CASSSQLGPIRNEQFF
TGTGCCAGCAGCTCTCAGTTGGGGCCCATACGCAATGAGCAGTTCTTC
>TRBV6-2/TRBV6-3|TRBJ1-1|.|.
CASSKGERATEAFF
TGTGCCAGCAGTAAAGGGGAAAGAGCCACTGAAGCTTTCTTT
>TRBV20-1|TRBJ2-3|.|TRBD2
CSASIAGGGNTQYF
TGCAGTGCTAGTATTGCGGGGGGCGGGAATACGCAGTATTTT
>TRBV2|TRBJ1-1|.|TRBD1
CASSERGQINTEAFF
TGTGCCAGCAGTGAAAGGGGACAGATAAACACTGAAGCTTTCTTT
>TRBV7-9|TRBJ2-3|.|.
CASSTTRETDTQYF
TGTGCCAGCAGCACGACCCGGGAGACAGATACGCAGTATTTT
>TRBV6-5|TRBJ2-7|.|TRBD1
CAAMSGQGATKQYF
TGTGCCGCCATGTCGGGACAGGGGGCTACCAAGCAGTACTTC
>TRBV19|TRBJ1-5|.|.
CASSATQGTGGRNQPQHF
TGTGCCAGTAGTGCTACCCAAGGGACCGGGGGTAGGAATCAGCCCCAGCATTTT
>TRBV10-3|TRBJ1-5|.|.
CAISEFDPGTQHF
TGTGCCATCAGTGAGTTTGATCCGGGAACCCAGCATTTT
>TRBV12-3/TRBV12-4|TRBJ1-2|.|.
CASRERGYYGYTF
TGTGCCAGCAGAGAAAGAGGGTACTATGGCTACACCTTC
>TRBV6-4|TRBJ2-2|.|TRBD1
CASRATGGTGELFF
TGTGCCAGCAGAGCGACAGGGGGAACCGGGGAGCTGTTTTTT
>TRBV4-2|TRBJ2-7|.|.
CASSQAVVYEQYF
TGTGCCAGCAGCCAAGCGGTAGTCTACGAGCAGTACTTC
>TRBV9|TRBJ1-5|.|.
CASSSQGAQPQHF
TGTGCCAGCAGCTCCCAGGGTGCTCAGCCCCAGCATTTT
>TRBV20-1|TRBJ1-2|.|.
CSASRGSQGYTF
TGCAGTGCTAGTCGGGGATCCCAGGGCTACACCTTC
>TRBV11-2|TRBJ2-5|once|.
CASRLDKQETQYF
TGTGCCAGCAGACTTGACAAACAAGAGACCCAGTACTTC
>TRBV30|TRBJ1-2|once|.
CAWTLRVGVGYTF
TGTGCCTGGACCCTCCGAGTAGGGGTTGGCTACACCTTC
>TRBV5-5|TRBJ2-5|.|.
CASSSKETQYF
TGTGCCAGCAGCTCTAAAGAGACCCAGTACTTC
>TRBV7-9|TRBJ1-3|.|.
CASWASGNTIYF
TGTGCCAGCTGGGCATCTGGAAACACCATATATTTT
>TRBV9|TRBJ2-3|.|TRBD2
CASSPQRGGTDTQYF
TGTGCCAGCAGCCCACAGCGGGGGGGCACAGATACGCAGTATTTT
>TRBV7-2|TRBJ2-1|.|TRBD2
CASSPLAGVYNEQFF
TGTGCCAGCAGTCCACTAGCGGGGGTTTACAATGAGCAGTTCTTC
>TRBV2|TRBJ2-6|.|.
CASSVLPYSGANVLTF
TGTGCCAGCAGTGTACTCCCCTACTCTGGGGCCAACGTCCTGACTTTC
>TRBV4-1|TRBJ2-7|.|TRBD2
CASSQDLSGMYEQYF
TGCGCCAGCAGCCAAGATCTTAGCGGGATGTACGAGCAGTACTTC
>TRBV19|TRBJ2-3|.|TRBD2
CASSITSGPSTDTQYF
TGTGCCAGTAGTATAACTAGCGGGCCCAGCACAGATACGCAGTATTTT
>TRBV5-1|TRBJ1-1|.|.
CASSLEGENTEAFF
TGCGCCAGCAGCTTGGAGGGGGAGAACACTGAAGCTTTCTTT
>TRBV27|TRBJ2-2|.|.
CASRREYDTGELFF
TGTGCCAGCAGACGGGAGTATGACACCGGGGAGCTGTTTTTT
>TRBV4-2|TRBJ2-7|.|.
CASSQEPTYEQYF
TGTGCCAGCAGCCAAGAACCTACCTACGAGCAGTACTTC
>TRBV7-9|TRBJ1-1|.|TRBD1
CASSPTLQGAGAFF
TGTGCCAGCAGCCCTACCCTACAGGGGGCGGGAGCTTTCTTT
>TRBV27|TRBJ1-4|.|TRBD1
CASSLYRDRGREKLFF
TGTGCCAGCAGTTTATACCGGGACAGGGGGCGTGAAAAACTGTTTTTT
>TRBV5-1|TRBJ2-3|.|TRBD1
CASSLTGGAGDTQYF
TGCGCCAGCAGCTTGACAGGGGGCGCCGGAGATACGCAGTATTTT
>TRBV3-1/TRBV3-2|TRBJ1-6|.|TRBD1
CASTNDRGHSPLHF
TGTGCCAGCACCAACGACAGGGGACATTCACCCCTCCACTTT